The text below deals with one T cell receptor (beta chain). The antigen remains unidentified. These data originate in a study of T cells in tumors after PD-1 blockade. General observations from the study: Blood contained roughly two fifths of the tumor's TCR clonotypes.

TCRdb's table, derived via immunoSEQ multiplex PCR, lists solely in-frame clones and lacks some. The table records tens of thousands of clones, about four fifths of them present only once. The CDR3 is 15 residues long. The V gene's germline CDR1 is MNHEY and CDR2 SMNVEV (reference sequence). Trimming cost V 6 bases and J 2 bases, with 13 bases left between them. This material consisted of PBMCs, taken before anti-PD-1 treatment. This TCR was recovered from a human donor with basal cell carcinoma. The chain combines TRBV27 with TRBJ2-2; TRBD1 is a possible D gene (6 bases). CDR3: CASSDRTFNTGELFF. The CDR3 coding sequence is TGTGCCAGCAGCGACAGGACCTTTAACACCGGGGAGCTGTTTTTT.